This T cell receptor (beta chain) is from a study of cytomegalovirus exposure and HLA in healthy donors. Measured with immunoSEQ multiplex PCR; TCRdb has only the in-frame clones, and not every one. This table holds over 200,000 clones, less than 90% found once. CDR1 is GTSNPN, CDR2 SVGIG, per germline (reference sequence). CDR3 length equals 14 residues. V shed 0 bases, J shed 6 bases, and the junction held 4 bases outside the gene matches. Sequences were obtained from PBMCs. The V and J genes are TRBV30 and TRBJ1-5, with TRBD1 matching over 8 bases. This sequence was found in a woman under 30 in good health and CMV-seronegative. The CDR3 coding sequence is TGTGCCTGGAGTGTGTCCAGGGGGCTTCAGCCCCAGCATTTT. Translated, it gives CAWSVSRGLQPQHF. Full variable domain (remainder filled in from reference TRBV30 and TRBJ1-5): SQTIHQWPATLVQPVGSPLSLECTVEGTSNPNLYWYRQAAGRGLQLLFYSVGIGQISSEVPQNLSASRPQDRQFILSSKKLLLSDSGFYLCAWSVSRGLQPQHFGDGTRLSIL.